This TCR beta chain is drawn from a study of cytomegalovirus exposure and HLA in healthy donors. The PCR had 60 Vbeta and 13 Jbeta primers. Libraries were prepared by immunoSEQ multiplex PCR; TCRdb keeps only in-frame clonotypes and omits some of them. The table has around 60,000 clones, about 81% seen once. The CDR3 totals 15 residues. From germline, CDR1 is MNHNY and CDR2 SVGAGI (reference sequence). J was trimmed by 4 bases and V by 6 bases; bases with no gene match: 11. The sample comprised PBMCs. The clonotype was recovered from a man aged 45 to 65 in good health and CMV-seropositive. The V call is TRBV6-6, the J call TRBJ1-2; 7 nucleotides align to TRBD1. The CDR3 protein is CASSRGGTASYGYTF. The CDR3 DNA reads TGTGCCAGCAGCCGCGGTGGGACAGCTAGCTATGGCTACACCTTC.